The clone carrying this T cell receptor beta chain appeared a few times. Its antigen is not known. One junction end disagrees with the germline gene, perhaps due to a read error. Every TCR beta cDNA library bore unique molecular identifiers. TCRdb reprocessed the PCR reads via MiXCR and lists one record per CDR3 protein. The sample records more than 450,000 distinct CDR3 sequences, roughly 34% being singletons. The sample is drawn from a study of post-analysis software for immune sequencing data. About the research overall: Both relapsing-remitting and secondary progressive multiple sclerosis featured among the disease courses, as did progressive-relapsing multiple sclerosis.

Study outcomes and limitations: Pronounced co-clustering by F measure was evident among identically batched samples. Controls had lower frequencies than patients of 4 or 5 TRBV segments, which included TRBV5-6, TRBV5-1 and TRBV20-1. Normalized Chao1 diversity in multiple sclerosis patients fell significantly below that of controls.

The CDR3 sequence is 14 residues long. The germline gives CDR1 DFQATT, CDR2 SNEGSKA (reference sequence). The chain recombines TRBV20-1 with TRBJ2-5; the D is unclear. This TCR was recovered from a girl aged 2-17 years with multiple sclerosis. Material for sequencing was blood. The CDR3 bases are TGCAGTGCTAGAGATCGCCCACGGCAAGGGACCCAGTACTTC. Protein sequence: CSARDRPRQGTQYF.